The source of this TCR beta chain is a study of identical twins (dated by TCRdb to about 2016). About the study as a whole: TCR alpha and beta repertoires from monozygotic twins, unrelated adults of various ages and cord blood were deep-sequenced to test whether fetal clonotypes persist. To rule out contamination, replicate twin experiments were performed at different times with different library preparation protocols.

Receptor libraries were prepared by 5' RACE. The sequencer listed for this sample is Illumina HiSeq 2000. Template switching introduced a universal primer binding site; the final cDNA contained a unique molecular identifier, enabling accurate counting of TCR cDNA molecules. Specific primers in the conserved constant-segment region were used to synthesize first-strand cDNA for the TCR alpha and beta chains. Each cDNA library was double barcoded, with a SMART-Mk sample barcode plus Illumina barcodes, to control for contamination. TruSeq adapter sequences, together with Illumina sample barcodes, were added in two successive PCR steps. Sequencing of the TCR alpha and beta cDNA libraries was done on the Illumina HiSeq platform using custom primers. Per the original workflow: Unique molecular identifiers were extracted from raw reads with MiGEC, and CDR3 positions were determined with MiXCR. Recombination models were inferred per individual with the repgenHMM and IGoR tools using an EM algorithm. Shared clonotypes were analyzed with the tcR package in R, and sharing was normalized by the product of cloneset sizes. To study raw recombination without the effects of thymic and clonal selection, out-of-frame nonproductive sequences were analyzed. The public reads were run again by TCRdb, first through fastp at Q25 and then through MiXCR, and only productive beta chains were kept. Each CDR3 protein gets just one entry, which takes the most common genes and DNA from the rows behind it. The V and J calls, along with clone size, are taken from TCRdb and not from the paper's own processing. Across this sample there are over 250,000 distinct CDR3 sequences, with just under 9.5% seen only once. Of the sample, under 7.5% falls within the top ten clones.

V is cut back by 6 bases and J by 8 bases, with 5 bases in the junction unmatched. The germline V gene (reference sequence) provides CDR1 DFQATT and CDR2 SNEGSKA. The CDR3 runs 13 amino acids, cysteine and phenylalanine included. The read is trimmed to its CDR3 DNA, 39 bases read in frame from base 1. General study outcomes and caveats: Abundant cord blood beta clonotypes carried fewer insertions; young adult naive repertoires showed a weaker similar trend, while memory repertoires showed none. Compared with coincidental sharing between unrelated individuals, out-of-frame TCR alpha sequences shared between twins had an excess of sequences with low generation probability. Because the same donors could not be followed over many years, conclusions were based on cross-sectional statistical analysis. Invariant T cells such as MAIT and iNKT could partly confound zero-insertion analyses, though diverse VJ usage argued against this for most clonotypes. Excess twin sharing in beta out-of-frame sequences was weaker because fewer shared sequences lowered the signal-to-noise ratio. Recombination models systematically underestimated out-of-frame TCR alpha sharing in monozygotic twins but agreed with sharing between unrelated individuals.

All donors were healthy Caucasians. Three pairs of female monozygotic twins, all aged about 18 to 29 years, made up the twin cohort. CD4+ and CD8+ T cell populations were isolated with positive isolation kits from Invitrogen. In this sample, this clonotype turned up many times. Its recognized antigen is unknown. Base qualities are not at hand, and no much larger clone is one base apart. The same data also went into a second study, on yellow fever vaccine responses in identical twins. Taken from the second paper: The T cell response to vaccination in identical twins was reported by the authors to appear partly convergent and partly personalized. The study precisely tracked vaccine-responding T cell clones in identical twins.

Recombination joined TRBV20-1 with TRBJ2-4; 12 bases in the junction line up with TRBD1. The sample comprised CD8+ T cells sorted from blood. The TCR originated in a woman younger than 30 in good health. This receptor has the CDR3 CSARDRGQYIQYF. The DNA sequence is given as TGCAGTGCCAGGGACAGGGGGCAGTACATTCAGTACTTC.